This entry lists 12 T cell receptor beta chains sequenced from one sample in a study of T cell responses to AZD1222 COVID-19 vaccine (dated by TCRdb to about 2021). The library was generated by the immunoSEQ multiplex PCR assay. In its TCRdb copy, this immuneACCESS table keeps in-frame sequences only and misses some clones. Where compared with another copy, unresolved V genes explain less than half of these, and the others have no known cause. The sample contains under 150,000 clones, roughly 93% of them found a single time. The ten largest account for 1.5% to 2.5% of the sample. The time point label corresponds to: about 28 days (+/-7) after the second vaccine dose. Sequenced here: peripheral blood, sampled 28 days after the second AZD1222 dose. These receptor sequences come from an adult who received the AZD1222 COVID-19 vaccine.

The rearrangement links TRBV4-1 to TRBJ1-1; 7 bases align to TRBD1. This CDR3 has 17 residues. J gave up 3 bases and V 5 bases, and 15 bases lay outside the gene matches. Germline values: CDR1 MGHRA, CDR2 YSYEKL. The CDR3 DNA reads TGCGCCAGCAGCACTTCGAAATTAGGGGGCGTCGACACTGAAGCTTTCTTT. The encoded protein is CASSTSKLGGVDTEAFF.

The rearrangement links TRBV12-3 or TRBV12-4 to TRBJ1-2; D gene unclear. This CDR3 region has 12 residues. The ends were cut back, 9 bases at V and 4 bases at J, with 12 bases in the middle. This CDR3 is CASSTLSYGYTF. Written as DNA, the CDR3 is TGTGCCAGTTCGACGCTTAGCTATGGCTACACCTTC.

The genes are TRBV6-6 and TRBJ2-7, with D tentatively TRBD1 (5 bases). The CDR3 runs 14 residues. Germline values: CDR1 MNHNY, CDR2 SVGAGI (reference sequence). Trimming removed 0 bases at V and 3 bases at J, with 9 bases between. The CDR3 sequence is CASSYSKDNYEQYF. The CDR3 bases are TGTGCCAGCAGTTACTCGAAGGACAACTACGAGCAGTACTTC.

The rearrangement links TRBV11-2 to TRBJ2-1, with D possibly being TRBD2 (6 bases). Germline loops: CDR1 SGHAT, CDR2 FQNNGV. V lost 7 bases to trimming and J lost 7 bases, with 20 bases between them. This CDR3 is 15 amino acids long. CDR3 DNA sequence: TGTGCCAGCACCTACCGGGCGGGACCAGATAATGAGCAGTTCTTC. This encodes CASTYRAGPDNEQFF.

V is TRBV7-9 and J is TRBJ1-4, with D tentatively TRBD1 (6 bases). V shed 5 bases and J shed 13 bases, with 20 bases lying between them. This CDR3 is 14 amino acids long. Germline V gene sequence: CDR1 SEHNR, CDR2 FQNEAQ (reference sequence). This chain's CDR3 is CASSNEDVGRGLFF. CDR3 nucleotides: TGTGCCAGCAGCAACGAAGATGTCGGCAGGGGACTGTTTTTT.

The rearrangement uses TRBV28 and TRBJ1-2, with D uncertain. Germline loops: CDR1 MDHEN, CDR2 SYDVKM. The V end was cut by 1 base, the J end by 3 bases, with 12 bases between. The CDR3 sequence is 15 residues long. The CDR3 is CASSLFPASYYGYTF. Written as DNA, the CDR3 is TGTGCCAGCAGTTTATTTCCCGCCAGCTACTATGGCTACACCTTC.

The chain combines TRBV4-1 with TRBJ2-3; D might be TRBD2 (5 bases). Deletions cut 4 bases from V and 2 bases from J, with 16 bases between. There are 16 residues in the CDR3. Germline V gene data show CDR1 as MGHRA and CDR2 as YSYEKL. This chain's CDR3 is CASSPPHSRDTDTQYF. CDR3 DNA: TGCGCCAGCAGCCCACCTCATTCTCGGGACACAGATACGCAGTATTTT.

V is TRBV2 and J is TRBJ2-7; 7 bases agree with TRBD2. There are 16 residues in the CDR3. J gave up 6 bases and V 7 bases, and 18 bases lay outside the gene matches. The germline V gene encodes CDR1 SNHLY and CDR2 FYNNEI. The CDR3 here is CASIEGREGLPAEQYF. The CDR3 bases are TGTGCCAGCATCGAGGGTAGGGAGGGCCTGCCGGCCGAGCAGTACTTC.

The chain links TRBV27 to TRBJ2-7; 11 bases map to TRBD2. Germline V lookup: CDR1 MNHEY, CDR2 SMNVEV (reference sequence). The CDR3 has 19 residues. V lost 5 bases and J lost 0; bases outside the gene matches: 15. CDR3: CASSPYGSGRARPSYEQYF. The DNA of the CDR3 is TGTGCCAGCAGTCCCTATGGTAGCGGGAGGGCGCGCCCCTCCTACGAGCAGTACTTC.

The chain combines TRBV15 with TRBJ2-1, with TRBD1 matching over 8 bases. The CDR3 runs 16 residues. The V and J ends lost 8 bases and 6 bases, in that order; junction bases with no gene match: 15. Germline CDR1 LNHNV, CDR2 YYDKDF (reference sequence). As DNA, the CDR3 is TGTGCCACCGCCTCTTGGACCGGGACAGGCCGCAATGAGCAGTTCTTC. This encodes CATASWTGTGRNEQFF. The whole variable domain, remainder taken from reference TRBV15 and TRBJ2-1, is DAMVIQNPRYQVTQFGKPVTLSCSQTLNHNVMYWYQQKSSQAPKLLFHYYDKDFNNEADTPDNFQSRRPNTSFCFLDIRSPGLGDTAMYLCATASWTGTGRNEQFFGPGTRLTVL.

The chain uses TRBV10-3 and TRBJ1-1; the D is unclear. The germline CDR1 and CDR2 sequences are ENHRY and SYGVKD. The CDR3 length is 14 residues. The germline V and J ends were trimmed by 2 bases and 1 base, with 8 bases remaining between them. CDR3 region: CAISEGARNTEAFF. CDR3 coding DNA: TGTGCCATCAGTGAGGGAGCCCGGAACACTGAAGCTTTCTTT.

This rearrangement joins TRBV10-3 to TRBJ1-2; D possibly corresponds to TRBD1 (6 bases). The length of the CDR3 is 14 residues. In germline, CDR1 is ENHRY, CDR2 SYGVKD. The V end was cut by 4 bases, the J end by 4 bases, with 13 bases between. CDR3 sequence reads: CAISGGGGFYGYTF. The CDR3 DNA follows: TGTGCCATCAGTGGTGGAGGGGGGTTCTATGGCTACACCTTC.